Below are 21 T cell receptor beta chains sequenced from a single sample in a study of lymphopenia after photon versus proton radiotherapy. The table came from immunoSEQ multiplex PCR; TCRdb's copy has only in-frame clones and leaves some out. The data hold 60,000 or so clones, with roughly nine tenths observed a single time. The source was peripheral blood, collected from a patient treated with proton-based radiotherapy. These receptors came from a man older than 75 with esophageal cancer.

The V gene is TRBV6-1, the J gene TRBJ2-1, with D perhaps assigned TRBD1 or TRBD2 (5 bases each). This CDR3 region has 15 residues. Trimming cost V 8 bases and J 9 bases, with 23 bases left between them. Germline CDR1 MNHNS, CDR2 SASEGT. The CDR3 loop reads CASWELQGESGEQFF. The CDR3 DNA reads TGTGCCAGCTGGGAGCTCCAGGGAGAATCTGGTGAGCAGTTCTTC.

The chain is built from TRBV11-2 and TRBJ1-3; no definite D call. Germline assignment: CDR1 SGHAT and CDR2 FQNNGV. V was clipped by 1 base and J by 2 bases, with 9 bases between them. The CDR3 contains 15 residues. CDR3 sequence (DNA): TGTGCCAGCAGCTTAGTAGGGAGACCTGGAAACACCATATATTTT. It yields the protein CASSLVGRPGNTIYF.

The chain recombines TRBV7-9 with TRBJ2-3; TRBD1 matches at 10 bases. The CDR3 runs to 15 residues. The V segment lost 4 bases and the J segment 5 bases; nucleotides outside the gene matches: 6. Germline CDR1 reads SEHNR; CDR2 reads FQNEAQ (reference sequence). The CDR3 DNA reads as TGTGCCAGCAGCTCCGACAGGGGGCCCGGAGATACGCAGTATTTT. This encodes CASSSDRGPGDTQYF.

The rearrangement links TRBV9 to TRBJ1-2; the D gene is possibly TRBD1 (6 bases). CDR3 size: 13 residues. The germline CDR1 and CDR2 sequences are SGDLS and YYNGEE. V dropped 4 bases and J dropped 4 bases, with 11 bases sitting between them. This CDR3 is CASSTGSAYGYTF. CDR3 DNA sequence: TGTGCCAGCAGCACAGGGTCTGCCTATGGCTACACCTTC.

The rearrangement joins TRBV7-2 to TRBJ2-3; TRBD2 aligns across 15 bases. Germline V lookup: CDR1 SGHTA, CDR2 FQGNSA. This CDR3 has 15 residues. The trim removed 8 bases at V and 5 bases at J, leaving 5 bases unmatched. The CDR3 region is CASGLAGGPGDTQYF. The CDR3 coding sequence is TGTGCCAGCGGACTAGCGGGAGGGCCTGGAGATACGCAGTATTTT.

This clone was seen a single time. The chain combines TRBV7-2 with TRBJ2-2; D is ambiguous. The CDR3 runs to 13 residues. Trimming left V 6 bases short and J 5 bases short, with 10 bases between. Looked up from germline, CDR1 is SGHTA and CDR2 is FQGNSA. The CDR3 loop is CASSYTQTGELFF. For the CDR3, the DNA is TGTGCCAGCAGTTATACCCAGACCGGGGAGCTGTTTTTT.

A note on this clone: The sample has other DNA sequences that encode this CDR3 too. This chain links TRBV4-2 with TRBJ2-3, with D perhaps TRBD2 (6 bases). Trimming pared 3 bases from V and 2 bases from J, leaving 12 bases between. The CDR3 contains 15 residues. The germline gives CDR1 LGHNA, CDR2 YNFKEQ. The CDR3 DNA is TGTGCCAGCAGCCAGGGGACTGGTGACACAGATACGCAGTATTTT. Encoded protein: CASSQGTGDTDTQYF.

J is TRBJ2-1 and V is TRBV13; tentatively, D is TRBD1 (5 bases). Germline V gives CDR1 PRHDT, CDR2 FYEKMQ (reference sequence). The CDR3 is 15 residues long. The germline V and J ends were trimmed by 6 bases and 16 bases, with 28 bases remaining between them. The CDR3 sequence is CASRPREVDLIPLFF. The CDR3 bases are TGTGCCAGCAGACCCAGGGAAGTTGACCTTATCCCCCTATTCTTC. The whole variable domain, remainder taken from reference TRBV13 and TRBJ2-1, is AAGVIQSPRHLIKEKRETATLKCYPIPRHDTVYWYQQGPGQDPQFLISFYEKMQSDKGSIPDRFSAQQFSDYHSELNMSSLELGDSALYFCASRPREVDLIPLFFGPGTRLTVL.

The V and J genes are TRBV18 and TRBJ2-5; D is unclear. Trimming removed 3 bases from V and 1 base from J, with 9 bases in between. Germline V lookup: CDR1 KGHSH, CDR2 LQKENI. This CDR3 has 14 residues. The CDR3 sequence: CASSPGPTQETQYF. CDR3 nucleotide sequence: TGTGCCAGCTCACCCGGACCGACCCAAGAGACCCAGTACTTC.

The table lists this clone with a count of one. The rearrangement uses TRBV30 and TRBJ1-5; D is possibly TRBD1 (5 bases). V dropped 0 bases and J dropped 2 bases, with 8 bases sitting between them. The CDR3 consists of 14 residues. Germline CDR1 is GTSNPN and CDR2 is SVGIG (reference sequence). DNA for the CDR3: TGTGCCTGGAGTGTGGGGGTGGGCAATCAGCCCCAGCATTTT. This sequence encodes CAWSVGVGNQPQHF.

The rearrangement uses TRBV2 and TRBJ2-2; D perhaps matches TRBD1 (6 bases). CDR1 and CDR2 (germline): SNHLY, FYNNEI. Trimming took 4 bases from V and 7 from J, leaving 13 bases between them. The length of the CDR3 is 14 residues. The CDR3 region is CASSATRQVGELFF. In nucleotides, the CDR3 is TGTGCCAGCAGTGCGACGCGACAGGTCGGGGAGCTGTTTTTT.

This clone came up a few times. This chain connects TRBV6-5 to TRBJ1-4; 8 bases match TRBD1. Germline V lookup: CDR1 MNHEY, CDR2 SVGAGI. J gave up 7 bases and V 2 bases, and 6 bases lay outside the gene matches. There are 15 residues in the CDR3. The CDR3 DNA follows: TGTGCCAGCAGTTACACTCGGACAGGGATTGAAAAACTGTTTTTT. It encodes CASSYTRTGIEKLFF.

The gene calls are TRBV6-5 and TRBJ2-5, with TRBD1 matching over 9 bases. The CDR3 has 14 residues. Germline values: CDR1 MNHEY, CDR2 SVGAGI. V lost 6 bases, J lost 6 bases, and 8 bases stayed unmatched. DNA of the CDR3: TGTGCCAGCAGCCGGGACAGGGACGGGAAGACCCAGTACTTC. Protein product: CASSRDRDGKTQYF.

This clone was observed a single time. The chain employs TRBV5-1 and TRBJ2-7; 7 bases fit TRBD1. The CDR3 runs to 14 residues. J gave up 5 bases and V 3 bases, and 8 bases lay outside the gene matches. Looked up from germline, CDR1 is SGHRS and CDR2 is YFSETQ. The CDR3 sequence is CASSSGQFGNEQYF. DNA for the CDR3: TGCGCCAGCAGCTCGGGACAGTTCGGGAACGAGCAGTACTTC. Using reference TRBV5-1 and TRBJ2-7 for the parts outside the CDR3, the full variable domain is KAGVTQTPRYLIKTRGQQVTLSCSPISGHRSVSWYQQTPGQGLQFLFEYFSETQRNKGNFPGRFSGRQFSNSRSEMNVSTLELGDSALYLCASSSGQFGNEQYFGPGTRLTVT.

The chain combines TRBV27 with TRBJ2-2, with 14 bases that match TRBD2. CDR1 and CDR2 from the germline V gene are MNHEY and SMNVEV (reference sequence). The CDR3 loop spans 18 amino acids. V gave up 4 bases and J gave up 5 bases; unmatched junction bases: 9. DNA of the CDR3: TGTGCCAGCAGTTCCTGGGGACTAGCGGGAGTAGGTACCGGGGAGCTGTTTTTT. Translated: CASSSWGLAGVGTGELFF.

Here the CDR3 reads CASSRTVAGAGEAFF. CDR3 coding DNA: TGTGCCAGCAGCCGGACTGTGGCAGGGGCTGGTGAAGCTTTCTTT. The J gene is TRBJ1-1, the V gene TRBV7-3; D might be TRBD1 (6 bases). The germline V and J ends were trimmed by 5 bases and 7 bases, with 20 bases remaining between them. The CDR3 length is 15 residues. Germline CDR1 reads SGHTA; CDR2 reads FQGTGA. Drawing the rest from reference TRBV7-3 and TRBJ1-1, the complete variable domain is GAGVSQTPSNKVTEKGKYVELRCDPISGHTALYWYRQSLGQGPEFLIYFQGTGAADDSGLPNDRFFAVRPEGSVSTLKIQRTERGDSAVYLCASSRTVAGAGEAFFGQGTRLTVV.

The chain uses TRBV19 and TRBJ1-5; a weak D match, TRBD1 (5 bases). The CDR3 spans 13 residues. Trimming shortened V by 3 bases and J by 7 bases, and 10 bases separated the two germline ends. The germline gives CDR1 LNHDA, CDR2 SQIVND (reference sequence). CDR3 coding DNA: TGTGCCAGTAGTATTATCAGGGACCAGCCCCAGCATTTT. This gives the protein CASSIIRDQPQHF.

The chain recombines TRBV18 with TRBJ1-1, with D unresolved. The CDR3 contains 15 residues. V lost 4 bases and J lost 1, with 13 bases in between. CDR1 KGHSH and CDR2 LQKENI come from the germline V gene. The CDR3 loop reads CASSLSDGSNTEAFF. The CDR3 DNA reads TGTGCCAGCTCACTCTCGGACGGTTCGAACACTGAAGCTTTCTTT.

This chain links TRBV5-1 with TRBJ2-3; D gene unclear. The CDR3 has 14 residues. The V and J ends lost 5 bases and 1 base respectively, with 11 bases between them. The germline gives CDR1 SGHRS, CDR2 YFSETQ. CDR3 sequence: CASSFLARTDTQYF. The CDR3 nucleotides are TGCGCCAGCAGTTTCCTGGCCCGCACAGATACGCAGTATTTT.

The V call is TRBV5-1, the J call TRBJ1-1; D not certain. The V gene's germline CDR1 is SGHRS and CDR2 YFSETQ. Trimming took 0 bases from V and 1 from J, leaving 7 bases between them. The CDR3 is 14 amino acids. Written as DNA, the CDR3 is TGCGCCAGCAGCTTGGCGACACCGAACACTGAAGCTTTCTTT. Amino acids: CASSLATPNTEAFF. The full variable domain, completed using reference TRBV5-1 and TRBJ1-1, is KAGVTQTPRYLIKTRGQQVTLSCSPISGHRSVSWYQQTPGQGLQFLFEYFSETQRNKGNFPGRFSGRQFSNSRSEMNVSTLELGDSALYLCASSLATPNTEAFFGQGTRLTVV.

The J gene is TRBJ1-1, the V gene TRBV5-1; D remains ambiguous. The CDR3 loop spans 14 amino acids. The V gene lost 0 bases and the J gene lost 3 bases, with 9 bases spanning the gap. Germline V gene sequence: CDR1 SGHRS, CDR2 YFSETQ. CDR3 in amino acids: CASSLGGWDTEAFF. CDR3 DNA sequence: TGCGCCAGCAGCTTGGGAGGGTGGGACACTGAAGCTTTCTTT.